This TCR beta chain was sequenced for a study of T cell responses to AZD1222 COVID-19 vaccine. Study conclusions and caveats: The breadth and depth of Spike-specific TCRs increased once two AZD1222 doses had been given. Unmutated regions of variants are reportedly targeted by nearly half of spike-specific TCRs.

In this sample, this clone turned up a few times. Its target is unknown. The CDR3 runs 17 residues. Deletions cut 4 bases from V and 4 bases from J, with 22 bases between. Looked up from germline, CDR1 is SGHRS and CDR2 is YFSETQ. Measured with immunoSEQ multiplex PCR; TCRdb has only the in-frame clones, and not every one. The sample has tens of thousands of clones, 90% seen once; the top ten hold approximately 4.2%. This clonotype was obtained from an adult in good health. Sequencing was performed on peripheral blood, taken on day 0 of AZD1222 vaccination. The chain recombines TRBV5-1 with TRBJ2-3, with D perhaps TRBD1 (6 bases). The CDR3 is CASSGKTGPSMADTQYF. CDR3 bases: TGCGCCAGCAGCGGAAAGACAGGCCCTTCTATGGCAGATACGCAGTATTTT.